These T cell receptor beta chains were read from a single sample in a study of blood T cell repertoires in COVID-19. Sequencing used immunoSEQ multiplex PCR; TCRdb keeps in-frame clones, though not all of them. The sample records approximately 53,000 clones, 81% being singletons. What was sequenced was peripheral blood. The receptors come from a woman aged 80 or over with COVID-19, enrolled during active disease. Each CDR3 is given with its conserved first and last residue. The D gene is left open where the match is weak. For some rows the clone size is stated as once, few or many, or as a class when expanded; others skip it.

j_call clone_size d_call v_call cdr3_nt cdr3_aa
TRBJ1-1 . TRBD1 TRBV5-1 TGCGCCAGCAGCTATGACAGGGTGTCGGAAGCTTTCTTT CASSYDRVSEAFF
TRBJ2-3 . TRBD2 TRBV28 TGTGCCAGCAATTTAGCGGGAAGGACAGATACGCAGTATTTT CASNLAGRTDTQYF
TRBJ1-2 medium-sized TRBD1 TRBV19 TGTGCCAGCCAGAGGACAGGTGGGATTTATGGCTACACCTTC CASQRTGGIYGYTF
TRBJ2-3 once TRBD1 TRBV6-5 TGTGCCAGCAGTAGTGGGACAGTCTACACAGATACGCAGTATTTT CASSSGTVYTDTQYF
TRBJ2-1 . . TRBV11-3 TGTGCCAGCAGTAACGACCTCGGAGGCGACAATGAGCAGTTCTTC CASSNDLGGDNEQFF
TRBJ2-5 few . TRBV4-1 TGCGCCAGCAGCCAAGCCCCAGCCAGGGAGACCCAGTACTTC CASSQAPARETQYF
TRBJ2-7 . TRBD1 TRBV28 TGTGCCAGCAGTAGGGGGCGGACCAGCTCCTACGAGCAGTACTTC CASSRGRTSSYEQYF
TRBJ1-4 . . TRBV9 TGTGCCAGCAGCGTAGGGGCAACAACTAATGAAAAACTGTTTTTT CASSVGATTNEKLFF
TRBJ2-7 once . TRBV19 TGTGCCAGTAGTAACAAACCAAACGAGCAGTACTTC CASSNKPNEQYF
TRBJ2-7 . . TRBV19 TGTGCCAGTATAGAGGGAGGGGGGAGCTCCTACGAGCAGTACTTC CASIEGGGSSYEQYF
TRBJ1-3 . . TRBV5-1 TGCGCCAGCAGCTTGTCGGCAGGCGGGGGAAACACCATATATTTT CASSLSAGGGNTIYF
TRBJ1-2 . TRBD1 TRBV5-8 TGTGCCAGCAGCTTGGCGGGACAGCTTAACTATGGCTACACCTTC CASSLAGQLNYGYTF
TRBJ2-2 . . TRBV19 TGTGCCAGTAGTATCCCCAGGGGTGTGACCGGGGAGCTGTTTTTT CASSIPRGVTGELFF
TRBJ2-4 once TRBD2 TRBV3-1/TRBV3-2 TGTGCCAGCAGCCCCGGGGGGGTGGACAAAAACATTCAGTACTTC CASSPGGVDKNIQYF
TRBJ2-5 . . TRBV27 TGTGCCAGCAGTCCGGACCGCCTGAGGGCCCAGTACTTC CASSPDRLRAQYF
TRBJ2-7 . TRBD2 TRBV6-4 TGTGCCAGCAGCGCCATAAGCGGGAGCCCCGAGCAGTACTTC CASSAISGSPEQYF
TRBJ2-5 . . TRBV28 TGTGCCAGCAGACACGGGGAGACCCAGTACTTC CASRHGETQYF
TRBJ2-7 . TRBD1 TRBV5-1 TGCGCCAGCAGCTCACCAGAGACAGGGGTTCTCGAGCAGTACTTC CASSSPETGVLEQYF
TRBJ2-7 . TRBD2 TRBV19 TGTGCCAGTAGTATCTTTAGCGGGAGTGACGACGAGCAGTACTTC CASSIFSGSDDEQYF
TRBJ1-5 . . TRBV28 TGTGCCAGCACCCTAACAGGGCCAGGACAGCCCCAGCATTTT CASTLTGPGQPQHF
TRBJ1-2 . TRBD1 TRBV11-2 TGTGCCAGCAGCCAGGGACAGGGTGGAGTTTATGGCTACACCTTC CASSQGQGGVYGYTF
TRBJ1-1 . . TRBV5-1 TGCGCCAGCAGCCCCCCGGGGGGGTATACTGAAGCTTTCTTT CASSPPGGYTEAFF
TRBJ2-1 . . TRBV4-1 TGCGCCAGCAGTCAGGGGCCCTCCTACAATGAGCAGTTCTTC CASSQGPSYNEQFF
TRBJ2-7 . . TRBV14 TGTGCCAGCAGCCGGGGACTCCGATCTTACGAGCAGTACTTC CASSRGLRSYEQYF
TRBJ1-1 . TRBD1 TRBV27 TGTGCCAGCAGTTACAGGGGGCCCACTGAAGCTTTCTTT CASSYRGPTEAFF
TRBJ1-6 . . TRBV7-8 TGTGCCAGCAGCTTAGGGGGCAGTCCTGTACGTTCACCCCTCCACTTT CASSLGGSPVRSPLHF
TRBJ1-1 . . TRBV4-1 TGCGCCAGCAGCCAGGGTACCCGGGGTGAAGCTTTCTTT CASSQGTRGEAFF
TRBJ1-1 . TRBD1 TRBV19 TGTGCCAGTAAAGAACAGGGGGTAGGCACTGAAGCTTTCTTT CASKEQGVGTEAFF
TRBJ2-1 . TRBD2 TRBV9 TGTGCCAGCAGCGTAGGCCTAGCGGGAGCGAATGAGCAGTTCTTC CASSVGLAGANEQFF
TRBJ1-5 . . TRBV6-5 TGTGCCAGCAGTTACTCGGAGAGCAATCAGCCCCAGCATTTT CASSYSESNQPQHF
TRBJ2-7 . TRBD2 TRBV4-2 TGTGCCAGCAGCCAAGGTGGGACTAGCGTCTTCGAGCAGTACTTC CASSQGGTSVFEQYF
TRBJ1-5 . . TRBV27 TGTGCCAGCAGTCCTCTAAGTAGTAGCAATCAGCCCCAGCATTTT CASSPLSSSNQPQHF
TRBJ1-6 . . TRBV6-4 TGTGCCAGCAGTGCGGTGGGGCCGTCGCTGGATTCACCCCTCCACTTT CASSAVGPSLDSPLHF
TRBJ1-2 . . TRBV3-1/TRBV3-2 TGTGCCAGCAGCCCGGGGGGCGCATACTATGGCTACACCTTC CASSPGGAYYGYTF